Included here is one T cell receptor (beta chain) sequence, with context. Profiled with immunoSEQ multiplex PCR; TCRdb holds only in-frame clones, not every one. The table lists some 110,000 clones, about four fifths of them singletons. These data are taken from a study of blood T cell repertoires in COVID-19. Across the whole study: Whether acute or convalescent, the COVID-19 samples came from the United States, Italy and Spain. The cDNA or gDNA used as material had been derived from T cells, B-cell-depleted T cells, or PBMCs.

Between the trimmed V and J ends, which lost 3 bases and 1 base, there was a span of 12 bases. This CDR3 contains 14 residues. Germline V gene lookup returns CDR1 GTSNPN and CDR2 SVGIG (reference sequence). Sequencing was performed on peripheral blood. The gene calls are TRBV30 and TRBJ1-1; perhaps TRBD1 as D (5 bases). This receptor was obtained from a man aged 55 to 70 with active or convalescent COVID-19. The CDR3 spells CAWSGDRRNTEAFF. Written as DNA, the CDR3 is TGTGCCTGGAGCGGCGACAGAAGGAACACTGAAGCTTTCTTT.